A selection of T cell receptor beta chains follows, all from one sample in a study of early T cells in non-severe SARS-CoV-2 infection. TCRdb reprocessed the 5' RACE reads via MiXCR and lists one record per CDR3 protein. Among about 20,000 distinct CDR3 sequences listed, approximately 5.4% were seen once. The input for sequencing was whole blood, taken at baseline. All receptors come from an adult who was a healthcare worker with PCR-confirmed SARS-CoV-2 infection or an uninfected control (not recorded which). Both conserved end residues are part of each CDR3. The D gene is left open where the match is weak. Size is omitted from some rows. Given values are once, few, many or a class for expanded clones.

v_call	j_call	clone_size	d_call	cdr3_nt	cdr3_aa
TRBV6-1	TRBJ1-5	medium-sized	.	TGTGCCAGCAGTGAAAGCATGAATCAGCCCCAGCATTTT	CASSESMNQPQHF
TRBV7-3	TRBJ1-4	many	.	TGTGCCAGCAGCTCGACTGGACGGCCTAATGAAAAACTGTTTTTT	CASSSTGRPNEKLFF
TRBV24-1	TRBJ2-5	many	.	TGTGCCACCCCCAGGCTCAGGGGCTCCCAAGAGACCCAGTACTTC	CATPRLRGSQETQYF
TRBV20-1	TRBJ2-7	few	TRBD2	TGCAGTGCCGGAAGCGGGGCCGATACCTACGAGCAGTACTTC	CSAGSGADTYEQYF
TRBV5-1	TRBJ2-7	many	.	TGCGCCAGCAGCTTGGTCCAGAACGAGCAGTACTTC	CASSLVQNEQYF
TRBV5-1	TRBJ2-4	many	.	TGCGCCAGCAGCTCGGGCTGGGGAATCGGAGCCAAAAACATTCAGTACTTC	CASSSGWGIGAKNIQYF
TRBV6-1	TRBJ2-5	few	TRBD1	TGTGCCAGCAGTACACGGACAGGGGAAGAGACCCAGTACTTC	CASSTRTGEETQYF
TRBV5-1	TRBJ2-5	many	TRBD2	TGCGCCAGCAGCTCAACTAGCGGGGAAGAGACCCAGTACTTC	CASSSTSGEETQYF
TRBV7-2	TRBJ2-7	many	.	TGTGCCAGCAGCTTAGATGGCGGATCCTACGAGCAGTACTTC	CASSLDGGSYEQYF
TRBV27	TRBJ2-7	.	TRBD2	TGTGCCAGCAGTTTAAGCGGGACGGACGGAACCTACGAGCAGTACTTC	CASSLSGTDGTYEQYF
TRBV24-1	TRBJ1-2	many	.	TGTGCCACCAGTGAACGACTCACAGGGTTCTATGGCTACACCTTC	CATSERLTGFYGYTF
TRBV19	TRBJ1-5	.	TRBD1	TGTGCCAGTAGTATAGCCGGACAGGGGACGGAGCAGCCCCAGCATTTT	CASSIAGQGTEQPQHF
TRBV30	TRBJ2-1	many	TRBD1	TGTGCCTGGGGACAGGGGTTCGGGGATGAGCAGTTCTTC	CAWGQGFGDEQFF
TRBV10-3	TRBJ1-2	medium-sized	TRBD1	TGTGCCATCAGTGAAAACCCCGGGACAGGGGGCAATGGCTACACCTTC	CAISENPGTGGNGYTF
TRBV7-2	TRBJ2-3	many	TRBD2	TGTGCCAGCAGCGACTACCCACTTACGGGGGGGAGCACAGATACGCAGTATTTT	CASSDYPLTGGSTDTQYF
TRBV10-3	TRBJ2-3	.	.	TGTGCCATCAGTGAGACGGAGGATACGCAGTATTTT	CAISETEDTQYF
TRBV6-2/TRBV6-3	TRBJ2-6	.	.	TGTGCCAGCAGCCATCAGGCCATCCGGGCCAACGTCCTGACTTTC	CASSHQAIRANVLTF
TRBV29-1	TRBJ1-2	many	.	TGCAGCGTTGAAATAGGAGGAGGTGGCTACACCTTC	CSVEIGGGGYTF
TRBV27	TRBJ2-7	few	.	TGTGCCAGCAGTCCATACGCCCGACAGCCCCACGAGCAGTACTTC	CASSPYARQPHEQYF
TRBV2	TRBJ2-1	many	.	TGTGCCAGCATACTGAGTTATGAGCAGTTCTTC	CASILSYEQFF
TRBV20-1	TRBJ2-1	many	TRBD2	TGCAGTGCCCTAACTAGCGGGTCCTACAATGAGCAGTTCTTC	CSALTSGSYNEQFF
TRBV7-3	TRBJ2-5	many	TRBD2	TGTGCCAGCAGCCCCGTGGCCCTTAGCGGGGGGGTAGAGACCCAGTACTTC	CASSPVALSGGVETQYF
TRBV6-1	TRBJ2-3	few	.	TGTGCCAGCAGTATCTCGGAGGCCACAGATACGCAGTATTTT	CASSISEATDTQYF
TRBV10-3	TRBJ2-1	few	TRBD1	TGTGCCATCAGTTGGACAGGGCAGAATGAGCAGTTCTTC	CAISWTGQNEQFF
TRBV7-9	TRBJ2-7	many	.	TGTGCCAGCAGCTCGAGGGGTTACGAGCAGTACTTC	CASSSRGYEQYF
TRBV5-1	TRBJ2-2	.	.	TGCGCCAGCAGCGGCTCGACATCCGGGGAGCTGTTTTTT	CASSGSTSGELFF
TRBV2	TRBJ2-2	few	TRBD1	TGTGCCAGCAGATTCAGGGGGCAGGGCACCGGGGAGCTGTTTTTT	CASRFRGQGTGELFF
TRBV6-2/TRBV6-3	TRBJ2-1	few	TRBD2	TGTGCCAGCAGTTACGGACTAGCGGGGGTGCTCGATGGATTCTTC	CASSYGLAGVLDGFF
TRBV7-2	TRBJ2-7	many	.	TGTGCCAGCAGCCAGAGTTTCTACGAGCAGTACTTC	CASSQSFYEQYF
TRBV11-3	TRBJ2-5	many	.	TGTGCCAGCAGCTTCCCAGGGGAGACCCAGTACTTC	CASSFPGETQYF
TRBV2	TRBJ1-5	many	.	TGTGCCAGCAGGACAGCTGACAGTTCCAATCAGCCCCAGCATTTT	CASRTADSSNQPQHF
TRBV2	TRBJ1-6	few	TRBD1	TGTGCCAGCAGTGATGTGGGAGGGGGCGCAAATTCACCCCTCCACTTT	CASSDVGGGANSPLHF
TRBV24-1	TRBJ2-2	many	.	TGTGCCACCAGTGATTCCTTTATAGATCCGGGACGTACGAACACCGGGGAGCTGTTTTTT	CATSDSFIDPGRTNTGELFF
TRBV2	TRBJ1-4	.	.	TGTGCCAGCAAGCAGGCAGGGGAAAAACTGTTTTTT	CASKQAGEKLFF
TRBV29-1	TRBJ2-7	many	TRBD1	TGCAGCGGGATACAGGGGGCGACTGAGTACTTC	CSGIQGATEYF
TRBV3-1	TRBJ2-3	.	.	TGTGCCAGCAGCCAAGTAACTAGTACAGATACGCAGTATTTT	CASSQVTSTDTQYF
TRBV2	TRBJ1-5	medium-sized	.	TGTGCCAGCAGTGAAACGGGTCAGCCCCAGCATTTT	CASSETGQPQHF
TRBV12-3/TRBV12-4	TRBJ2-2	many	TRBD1	TGTGCCAGCAGCCTTGGACAGGGTGTCCACACCGGGGAGCTGTTTTTT	CASSLGQGVHTGELFF
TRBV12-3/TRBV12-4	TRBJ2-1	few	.	TGTGCCACTCGTGGGGTCTCCTACAATGAGCAGTTCTTC	CATRGVSYNEQFF
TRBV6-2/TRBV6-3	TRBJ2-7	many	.	TGTGCCAGCAGTCGTCAGGCCTACGAGCAGTACTTC	CASSRQAYEQYF
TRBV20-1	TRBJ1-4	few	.	TGCAGTGCTAGTATAGGGAACTCTAATGAGGGAAAACTGTTTTTT	CSASIGNSNEGKLFF
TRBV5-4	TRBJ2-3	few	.	TGTGCCAGCAGTCCCTGGGACGGTGGGGCAGATACGCAGTATTTT	CASSPWDGGADTQYF
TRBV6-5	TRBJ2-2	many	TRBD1	TGTGCCAGCAGTTATTTAGACACAGGGGCCCTGGAGACCGGGGAGCTGTTTTTT	CASSYLDTGALETGELFF
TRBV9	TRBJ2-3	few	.	TGTGCCAGCAGCCTGGGCGGGCAGAAAACGCAGTATTTT	CASSLGGQKTQYF
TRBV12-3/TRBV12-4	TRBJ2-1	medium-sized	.	TGTGCCAGCAGAGGACAGCACAATGAGCAGTTCTTC	CASRGQHNEQFF
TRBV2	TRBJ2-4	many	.	TGTGCCAGCAGCTCAAACATTCAGTACTTC	CASSSNIQYF
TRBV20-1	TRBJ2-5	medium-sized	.	TGCAGTGCAAATCCGGGAGACGCGACCCAGTACTTC	CSANPGDATQYF
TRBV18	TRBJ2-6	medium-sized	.	TGTGCCAGCTCACCGGTCTCTGGGGCCAACGTCCTGACTTTC	CASSPVSGANVLTF
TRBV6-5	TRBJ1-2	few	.	TGTGCCAGCCTGTCAGCCACCACCTCTTATGGCTACACCTTC	CASLSATTSYGYTF
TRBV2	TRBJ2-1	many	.	TGTGCCAGCACCCAGTGGCGTGAGCAGTTCTTC	CASTQWREQFF
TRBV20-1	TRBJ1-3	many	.	TGCAGTGCTAGAACCCAGGGTGGCGAGAACACCATATATTTT	CSARTQGGENTIYF
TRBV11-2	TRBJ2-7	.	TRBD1	TGTGCCAGCAGCACCTGGGACAGGGGCCACGAGCAGTACTTC	CASSTWDRGHEQYF
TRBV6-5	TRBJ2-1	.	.	TGTGCCAGCAGTTACGAGGGGACAATGTACAATGAGCAGTTCTTC	CASSYEGTMYNEQFF
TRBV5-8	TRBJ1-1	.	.	TGTGCCAGCAGGAGAGGGGAAGGGGGAGCTTTCTTT	CASRRGEGGAFF
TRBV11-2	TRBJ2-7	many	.	TGTGCCAGCAGCCCTACTGGGGCCTACGAGCAGTACTTC	CASSPTGAYEQYF
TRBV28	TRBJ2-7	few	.	TGTGCCAGCAGCAACTACGGGACCGCGATCTACGAGCAGTACTTC	CASSNYGTAIYEQYF
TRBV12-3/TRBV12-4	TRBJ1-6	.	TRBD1	TGTGCCAGCAGTGTAGACAGGGGAATTTTTAGCTCCTATAATTCACCCCTCCACTTT	CASSVDRGIFSSYNSPLHF